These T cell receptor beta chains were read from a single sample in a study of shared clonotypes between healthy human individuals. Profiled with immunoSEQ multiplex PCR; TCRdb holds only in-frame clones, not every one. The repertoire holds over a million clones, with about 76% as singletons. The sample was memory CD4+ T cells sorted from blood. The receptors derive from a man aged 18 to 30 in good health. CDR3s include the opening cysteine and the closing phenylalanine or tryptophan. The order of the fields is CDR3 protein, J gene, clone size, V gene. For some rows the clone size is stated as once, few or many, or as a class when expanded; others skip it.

CASSELGQGVNNEQFF,TRBJ2-1,.,TRBV2
CASRGGTGGSSGYTF,TRBJ1-2,.,TRBV2
CASGNPQETQYF,TRBJ2-5,.,TRBV6-6
CASSSGQGSYGYTF,TRBJ1-2,once,TRBV7-2
CASSSGQGYQETQYF,TRBJ2-5,.,TRBV6-1
CASSRLYATNEKLFF,TRBJ1-4,.,TRBV7-9
CASSPGAGQNTEAFF,TRBJ1-1,.,TRBV7-9
CASSAQGVNTEAFF,TRBJ1-1,.,TRBV28
CASSSKGGNLPQYF,TRBJ2-4,.,TRBV7-2
CASSLAPGPYYEQYF,.,.,TRBV5-1
CASSPWGDTEAFF,TRBJ1-1,.,TRBV18
CASSLVGAVSGNTIYF,TRBJ1-3,.,TRBV7-8
CASKGEETQYF,TRBJ2-5,.,TRBV2
CASSPGRLYGYTF,TRBJ1-2,.,TRBV5-1
CASSLLAGGPRETQYF,TRBJ2-5,few,TRBV7-2
CASSFLGSGNTIYF,TRBJ1-3,.,TRBV7-2
CSFRRQGHTDTQYF,TRBJ2-3,.,TRBV29-1
CASSLRIVNSGANVLTF,TRBJ2-6,.,TRBV5-8
CASSFNPGLSYEQYF,TRBJ2-7,.,TRBV27
CASSLLGQGTPLHF,TRBJ1-6,once,TRBV5-1
CASSGAGTSKNIQYF,TRBJ2-4,.,TRBV9
CASSETGGLGYTF,TRBJ1-2,once,TRBV6-4
CASSLGVRSNSPLHF,TRBJ1-6,.,TRBV6-5
CASSFYAGNTIYF,TRBJ1-3,.,TRBV7-9
CASRLAGAGDYEQYF,TRBJ2-7,.,TRBV19
CASSPSEGSNEKLFF,TRBJ1-4,.,TRBV18
CASSRTGGYTF,TRBJ1-2,.,TRBV19
CAWCPGANQPQHF,TRBJ1-5,few,TRBV30